The rows below give T cell receptor beta chains drawn from one sample of a study of T cell changes during pregnancy in multiple sclerosis. TCRdb's table, derived via immunoSEQ multiplex PCR, lists solely in-frame clones and lacks some. Of approximately 92,000 clones in the sample, 85% to 95% are singletons; the top ten hold 0.99%. This sample comprised peripheral blood, obtained after pregnancy. These receptors were obtained from a female donor with multiple sclerosis, enrolled in a pregnancy study. CDR3s include the opening cysteine and the closing phenylalanine or tryptophan. The order of the fields is J gene, clone size, D gene, V gene, CDR3 DNA, CDR3 protein. A D gene is named only where the DNA matches it firmly. Clone size is not always given. Where it is, it says once, few, many or a class for expanded clones.

TRBJ1-1,NA,NA,TRBV9,TGTGCCAGCAGCGTTGGGACAAATGTGAACACTGAAGCTTTCTTT,CASSVGTNVNTEAFF
TRBJ2-7,NA,TRBD1,TRBV10-3,TGTGCCATCAGTGGACAGGGCTACGAGCAGTACTTC,CAISGQGYEQYF
TRBJ1-2,NA,TRBD1,TRBV6-4,TGTGCCAGCAGTCAATTACGGGACAGGGCTCACGGCTACACCTTC,CASSQLRDRAHGYTF
TRBJ2-5,once,TRBD2,TRBV4-1,TGCGCCAGCAGCCCTGGGACTAGCGGGATGGAGACCCAGTACTTC,CASSPGTSGMETQYF
TRBJ2-7,NA,NA,TRBV28,TGTGCCAGCAGTTTATTGCAGGTCTACGAGCAGTACTTC,CASSLLQVYEQYF
TRBJ1-1,NA,NA,TRBV6-5,TGTGCCAGCAGTTACGGCAGGTTGGCTGAAGCTTTCTTT,CASSYGRLAEAFF
TRBJ2-5,NA,NA,TRBV15,TGTGCCACCAGCAGAGACGACAGGAAAGAGACCCAGTACTTC,CATSRDDRKETQYF
TRBJ1-3,few,NA,TRBV30,TGTGCCTGGAAGGGGACAAGCTCTGGAAACACCATATATTTT,CAWKGTSSGNTIYF
TRBJ2-7,NA,TRBD1,TRBV6-4,TGTGCCAGCAGTGACGGACAGGGCCTCACAGGGGACGAGCAGTACTTC,CASSDGQGLTGDEQYF
TRBJ2-1,NA,TRBD2,TRBV29-1,TGCAGCGTTGAGGGAGCGGGACTAGTGAATGAGCAGTTCTTC,CSVEGAGLVNEQFF
TRBJ2-1,NA,TRBD2,TRBV2,TGTGCCAGCAGTGAGGGTAGCGGGAAGGGCGATGAGCAGTTCTTC,CASSEGSGKGDEQFF
TRBJ2-1,NA,TRBD1,TRBV7-2,TGTGCCAGCAACTCGCTCTACAGGGGGCATGAGCAGTTCTTC,CASNSLYRGHEQFF